The 13 T cell receptor beta chains given below trace back to one sample, sequenced in a study of cytomegalovirus exposure and HLA in healthy donors. The PCR was carried out with 60 Vbeta primers and 13 Jbeta primers. Here immunoSEQ multiplex PCR was the method, and the copy in TCRdb shows in-frame clones only, minus some. The sample carries 95,000 to 120,000 clones, 65% to 85% recorded once. What was sequenced was PBMCs. These TCRs come from a woman aged 25 to 45 in good health and CMV-seropositive.

This clone was seen only a few times. This chain connects TRBV29-1 to TRBJ1-2; D remains ambiguous. CDR1 is SQVTM and CDR2 is ANQGSEA in the germline V gene. V was clipped by 6 bases and J by 6 bases, with 14 bases between them. The CDR3 contains 12 residues. The CDR3 sequence: CSVGGSGNGYTF. The CDR3 DNA sequence: TGCAGCGTGGGAGGGTCCGGTAATGGCTACACCTTC.

The genes are TRBV7-9 and TRBJ1-1; the D is unclear. The CDR3 has 15 residues. V lost 7 bases and J 0 bases, leaving 15 bases between the germline ends. The germline V gene has CDR1 SEHNR and CDR2 FQNEAQ (reference sequence). The CDR3 coding sequence is TGTGCCAGCACCGGGAGAGGAGGTCTGAACACTGAAGCTTTCTTT. It specifies CASTGRGGLNTEAFF.

The CDR3 loop reads CASSKQTTNEKLFF. The CDR3 DNA follows: TGTGCCAGCAGCAAACAGACAACTAATGAAAAACTGTTTTTT. The chain joins TRBV7-9 to TRBJ1-4; no clear D. The germline CDR1 and CDR2 sequences are SEHNR and FQNEAQ (reference sequence). Trimming removed 5 bases from V and 0 bases from J, with 7 bases in between. CDR3 length: 14 amino acids.

The chain uses TRBV6-6 and TRBJ2-5; 7 positions match TRBD2. The tail of the sequence fits TRBJ2-7 better, so the J call may be wrong. Germline CDR1 is MNHNY and CDR2 is SVGAGI (reference sequence). This CDR3 contains 12 residues. Written as DNA, the CDR3 is TGTGCCAGTGGCGGGAGCTCCTACGAGCAGTACTTC. It codes for CASGGSSYEQYF.

The chain joins TRBV10-3 to TRBJ1-4; a weak D match, TRBD1 (5 bases). Per germline, CDR1 ENHRY and CDR2 SYGVKD. V was clipped by 0 bases and J by 8 bases, with 13 bases between them. The CDR3 has 15 residues. The CDR3 spells CAISESGPLGEKLFF. Written as DNA, the CDR3 is TGTGCCATCAGTGAGTCGGGGCCGTTGGGGGAAAAACTGTTTTTT.

The chain joins TRBV6-5 to TRBJ2-7, with TRBD2 matching 11 bases. This CDR3 is 15 amino acids long. J lost 2 bases, V lost 2 bases, and 2 bases had no gene match. Germline V gene sequence: CDR1 MNHEY, CDR2 SVGAGI. The CDR3 loop reads CASSYGTSGTYEQYF. Here the CDR3 DNA reads TGTGCCAGCAGTTACGGGACTAGCGGCACCTACGAGCAGTACTTC.

This chain joins TRBV5-1 and TRBJ2-2; D is uncertain. The CDR3 contains 13 residues. CDR1 and CDR2 (germline): SGHRS, YFSETQ. V lost 2 bases and J lost 1, with 3 bases in between. CDR3 DNA sequence: TGCGCCAGCAGCTTCCAGAACACCGGGGAGCTGTTTTTT. This codes for CASSFQNTGELFF.

This chain uses TRBV4-1 with TRBJ2-7, with D perhaps TRBD2 (5 bases). Germline loops: CDR1 MGHRA, CDR2 YSYEKL. V lost 2 bases and J lost 3, with 17 bases in between. This CDR3 contains 16 residues. The CDR3 sequence is CASSQQPLELDYEQYF. The CDR3 DNA is TGCGCCAGCAGCCAACAACCCCTAGAACTAGACTACGAGCAGTACTTC.

The rearrangement links TRBV5-4 to TRBJ2-7; 9 bases are shared with TRBD2. Germline CDR1 and CDR2: SGHNT and YYREEE (reference sequence). J gave up 0 bases and V 5 bases, and 9 bases lay outside the gene matches. This CDR3 has 16 residues. As DNA, the CDR3 is TGTGCCAGCAGTTCTGGGAAGCGGGGGGCCTCCTACGAGCAGTACTTC. Its translation: CASSSGKRGASYEQYF.

The chain uses TRBV30 and TRBJ1-4; D is uncertain. The V end lost 7 bases, the J end lost 5 bases, and 14 bases lay between the germline ends. The CDR3 runs to 13 residues. CDR1 is GTSNPN, CDR2 SVGIG, per germline (reference sequence). CDR3 sequence: CASRRDKNEKLFF. The CDR3 DNA reads TGTGCCTCTCGACGGGATAAGAATGAAAAACTGTTTTTT.

The V gene is TRBV30, the J gene TRBJ1-4; D gene unclear. This CDR3 is built from 14 residues. Germline values: CDR1 GTSNPN, CDR2 SVGIG (reference sequence). Deletions cut 0 bases from V and 8 bases from J, with 13 bases between. The DNA for the CDR3 is TGTGCCTGGAGTGTAAACCCTCTCCAGGAAAAACTGTTTTTT. Translating it yields CAWSVNPLQEKLFF.

This clone was counted only a few times. The chain links TRBV25-1 to TRBJ2-7, with a possible D match to TRBD2 (6 bases). The CDR3 extends over 15 amino acids. CDR1 is MGHDK, CDR2 SYGVNS, per germline. Trimming pared 3 bases from V and 4 bases from J, leaving 16 bases between. The CDR3 bases are TGTGCCAGCAGTGATACCTTGGGGGGATTATACGAGCAGTACTTC. Its translation: CASSDTLGGLYEQYF.

The chain links TRBV5-1 to TRBJ2-3; 14 bases fit TRBD2. CDR3 length: 15 amino acids. Germline V gene sequence: CDR1 SGHRS, CDR2 YFSETQ. Trimming took 7 bases from V and 3 from J; bases not matched to a gene: 4. CDR3 DNA sequence: TGCGCCAGCGGCGGGACTAGCGGGGGAACAGATACGCAGTATTTT. Amino acid sequence: CASGGTSGGTDTQYF.